A selection of T cell receptor beta chains follows, all from one sample in a study of control samples from healthy donors and cancer patients. Profiled with immunoSEQ multiplex PCR; TCRdb holds only in-frame clones, not every one. In the table there are around 250,000 clones, around 80% of which are singletons. Material for sequencing was PBMCs. Receptors originate from a woman aged 55 to 70 with lung cancer. The CDR3 runs from the conserved cysteine through the conserved F or W. D genes are given only for firm matches.

TRBD1 TRBJ2-1 TRBV5-8 TGTGCCAGCAGCTCCGGGACAGGGGGCCCGACTAGCGGCTGGGGAAATGAGCAGTTCTTC CASSSGTGGPTSGWGNEQFF
NA TRBJ2-5 TRBV30 TGTGCCTGGAGCCGACAGAGACAAGAGACCCAGTACTTC CAWSRQRQETQYF
TRBD2 TRBJ2-1 TRBV7-2 TGTGCCAGCAGTTTATACCGGGTAGCGGGAGAACTGGGTGAGCAGTTCTTC CASSLYRVAGELGEQFF
TRBD1 TRBJ1-5 TRBV24-1 TGTGCCACCAGTGATCGGGACAGGGGGCACCAAAAGGAGCCCCAGCATTTT CATSDRDRGHQKEPQHF
NA TRBJ1-6 TRBV7-6 TGTGCCAGCAGCTTGGGTTTAAATTCACCCCTCCACTTT CASSLGLNSPLHF
NA TRBJ1-2 TRBV9 TGTGCCAGCAGCGTAGGAAATAGAGCTTCGGACTATGGCTACACCTTC CASSVGNRASDYGYTF
NA TRBJ1-5 TRBV19 TGTGCCAGTAGTATCTGGCTGGGGGGGCCGAGCAATCAGCCCCAGCATTTT CASSIWLGGPSNQPQHF
NA TRBJ2-7 TRBV24-1 TGTGCCACCAATTATAGTGCGGGGGCGAGCTCCTACGAGCAGTACTTC CATNYSAGASSYEQYF
NA TRBJ1-1 TRBV11-3 TGTGCCAGCAGCTCCTTAGGGGGCACTGAAGCTTTCTTT CASSSLGGTEAFF
NA TRBJ2-3 TRBV24-1 TGTGCCACCAGTGAGCCGGACTCAGATACGCAGTATTTT CATSEPDSDTQYF
TRBD2 TRBJ2-1 TRBV9 TGTGCCAGCAGCGGGGACTACTACAATGAGCAGTTCTTC CASSGDYYNEQFF
TRBD2 TRBJ2-1 TRBV6-5 TGTGCCAGCAGGCCGGGACTAGCGGCATACAATGAGCAGTTCTTC CASRPGLAAYNEQFF